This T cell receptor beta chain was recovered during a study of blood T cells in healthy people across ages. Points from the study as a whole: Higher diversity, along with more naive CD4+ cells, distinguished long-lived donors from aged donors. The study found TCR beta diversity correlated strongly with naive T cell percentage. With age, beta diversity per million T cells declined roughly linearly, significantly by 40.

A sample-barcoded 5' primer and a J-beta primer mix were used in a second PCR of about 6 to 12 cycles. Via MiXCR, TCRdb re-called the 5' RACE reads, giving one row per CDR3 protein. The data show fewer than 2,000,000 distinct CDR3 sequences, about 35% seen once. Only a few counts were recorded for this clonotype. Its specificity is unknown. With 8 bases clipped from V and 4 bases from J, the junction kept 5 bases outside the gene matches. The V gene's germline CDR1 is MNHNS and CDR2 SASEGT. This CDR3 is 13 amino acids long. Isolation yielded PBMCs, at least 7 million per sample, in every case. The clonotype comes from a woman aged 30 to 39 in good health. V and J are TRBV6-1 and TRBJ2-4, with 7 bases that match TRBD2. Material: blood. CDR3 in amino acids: CASGTSAKNIQYF. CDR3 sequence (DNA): TGTGCCAGCGGTACTAGCGCGAAAAACATTCAGTACTTC.